The rows below give T cell receptor beta chains drawn from one sample of a study of response to subunit inactivated influenza vaccine. TCRdb reprocessed the RT-PCR reads with MiXCR, giving one entry per CDR3 protein. The sample includes 560,000 or so distinct CDR3 sequences, less than 10% seen only once; the top ten take 13%. Source: PBMCs from blood, taken roughly 24 months after vaccination. These TCRs come from a man between 50 and 70 years old who received an inactivated influenza vaccine. Both conserved end residues are part of each CDR3. A D gene is named only where the DNA matches it firmly. The listing skips clone size in some rows; elsewhere it reads once, few, many or a size class.

>.|.|TRBJ2-7|TRBV5-6
TGTGCCAGCAGCGAGAGGACAGACCGCTCCTACGAGCAGTACTTC
CASSERTDRSYEQYF
>TRBD1|.|TRBJ2-3|TRBV20-1
TGCAGTGCTATTGGACAGGGCTCATACACAGATACGCAGTATTTT
CSAIGQGSYTDTQYF
>TRBD1|few|TRBJ2-2|TRBV6-2/TRBV6-3
TGTGCCAGCAGTTACCGAGGGACAGCGCTTTACACCGGGGAGCTGTTTTTT
CASSYRGTALYTGELFF
>TRBD1|many|TRBJ2-1|TRBV9
TGTGCCAGCAGCGAGGGACAGGGACTTGACAATGAGCAGTTCTTC
CASSEGQGLDNEQFF
>.|many|TRBJ1-2|TRBV29-1
TGCAGCGTCTCTTCATCCAGGGTCCTTGGCTACACCTTC
CSVSSSRVLGYTF
>.|many|TRBJ1-6|TRBV10-3
TGTGCCATCAGTTCAACCCTATTCACCGTCAGCTCCTATAATTCACCCCTCCACTTT
CAISSTLFTVSSYNSPLHF
>.|.|TRBJ2-5|TRBV24-1
TGTGCCACCAGTGATTACTTCACAGGGCAGCAGGAGACCCAGTACTTC
CATSDYFTGQQETQYF
>.|.|TRBJ2-1|TRBV7-9
TGTGCCAGCAGCTTATCGGGTCGACTCTCCTACAATGAGCAGTTCTTC
CASSLSGRLSYNEQFF
>TRBD2|.|TRBJ2-5|TRBV12-3/TRBV12-4
TGTGCCAGCAGTTACCGGGAGGCCCATCGGGGAGAGACCCAGTACTTC
CASSYREAHRGETQYF
>.|few|TRBJ1-3|TRBV11-2
TGTGCCAGCAGCTTAACTTCTGTAAGGGACTACTCTGGAAACACCATATATTTT
CASSLTSVRDYSGNTIYF
>TRBD2|.|TRBJ2-3|TRBV24-1
TGTGCCACCTCTAGCGGGAGTCCAGATACGCAGTATTTT
CATSSGSPDTQYF
>.|few|TRBJ2-7|TRBV5-1
TGCGCCAGCAGCTCGGAGGGGCGAGAGGGGTACTTC
CASSSEGREGYF
>TRBD1|few|TRBJ2-7|TRBV7-2
TGTGCCAGCAGCTATGGGACAGGGGGGCTGAGCGAGCAGTACTTC
CASSYGTGGLSEQYF
>.|.|TRBJ1-1|TRBV6-4
TGTGCCAGCAGGGATGGAGGGATGAACACTGAAGCTTTCTTT
CASRDGGMNTEAFF
>TRBD1|few|TRBJ2-1|TRBV5-6
TGTGCCAGCACAACACAGGGGTTGAGCAATGAGCAGTTCTTC
CASTTQGLSNEQFF
>TRBD2|few|TRBJ2-3|TRBV4-2
TGTGCCAGCAGCCAAGATGGGAGGGGACTAGCGGGAGCGTTAGATACGCAGTATTTT
CASSQDGRGLAGALDTQYF
>.|few|TRBJ1-2|TRBV28
TGTGCCAGCAGCCCAAACACCCCCGACAGATTTCTTGACTATGGCTACACCTTC
CASSPNTPDRFLDYGYTF
>.|few|TRBJ2-7|TRBV11-2
TGTGCCAGCAGCCCTGTTTCAGGAGTCTACGAGCAGTACTTC
CASSPVSGVYEQYF
>.|.|TRBJ2-7|TRBV28
TGTGCCAGCAGTTTTTACAGGACTTCCCTTCGCGAGCAGTACTTC
CASSFYRTSLREQYF
>TRBD2|.|TRBJ2-3|TRBV20-1
TGCAGTGCTCCCCCACTAGCGACTAGCACAGATACGCAGTATTTT
CSAPPLATSTDTQYF
>TRBD1|many|TRBJ1-1|TRBV20-1
TGCAGTGCCGCAGGGGGGAACACTGAAGCTTTCTTT
CSAAGGNTEAFF
>.|few|TRBJ2-7|TRBV7-9
TGTGCCAGCAGCTCTTCCGGGATTCGCTACGAGCAGTACTTC
CASSSSGIRYEQYF
>.|.|TRBJ2-3|TRBV29-1
TGCAGCGTTCAAATCGGAGATACGCAGTATTTT
CSVQIGDTQYF
>.|.|TRBJ2-3|TRBV7-3
TGTGCCAGCAGCTCCCCCAACTCAGATACGCAGTATTTT
CASSSPNSDTQYF
>.|.|TRBJ2-7|TRBV25-1
TGTGCCAGCAGTGACAGGCCTTACGAGCAGTACTTC
CASSDRPYEQYF
>.|many|TRBJ2-3|TRBV10-3
TGTGCCATCAGTGAGTTAGGCTTCACAGATACGCAGTATTTT
CAISELGFTDTQYF
>TRBD1|.|TRBJ2-2|TRBV4-2
TGTGCCAGCAGCCAAGCCGGGACAGGATACACCGGGGAGCTGTTTTTT
CASSQAGTGYTGELFF
>.|few|TRBJ1-6|TRBV7-9
TGTGCCAGCAGCTTAATAGGGGAGTCACCCCTCCACTTT
CASSLIGESPLHF
>TRBD2|.|TRBJ2-3|TRBV10-3
TGTGCCATCAAAGGGCTAGCGGGCAACACAGATACGCAGTATTTT
CAIKGLAGNTDTQYF
>TRBD1|few|TRBJ1-6|TRBV20-1
TGCAGTGCTAGAGACAGACAGGGAGGTAATTCACCCCTCCACTTT
CSARDRQGGNSPLHF
>TRBD2|.|TRBJ2-7|TRBV9
TGTGCCAGCAGCGTAGAGGCGGGAGCGGGAGCCTACGAGCAGTACTTC
CASSVEAGAGAYEQYF
>.|many|TRBJ1-5|TRBV7-6
TGTGCCAGCAGCTTAGGGGGAGGGTCGGGGAGACCCCAGCATTTT
CASSLGGGSGRPQHF
>TRBD2|few|TRBJ2-3|TRBV7-2
TGTGCCAGCAGCTCGACTAGCGGAGATACGCAGTATTTT
CASSSTSGDTQYF
>.|few|TRBJ1-3|TRBV15
TGTGCCACCAGCAGAGATTTCAGCTCTGGAAACACCATATATTTT
CATSRDFSSGNTIYF
>.|few|TRBJ2-3|TRBV7-2
TGTGCCAGCAGCTTAAGAGCGGTGTCTGGCACGCAGTATTTT
CASSLRAVSGTQYF
>.|few|TRBJ2-7|TRBV7-2
TGTGCCACCACCCCAGGCCGGGGGGCCTTCGACGAGCAGTACTTC
CATTPGRGAFDEQYF
>.|few|TRBJ1-1|TRBV5-6
TGTGCCAGCAGTCCACCCAGCGGCTTCAACACTGAAGCTTTCTTT
CASSPPSGFNTEAFF
>TRBD1|many|TRBJ1-1|TRBV7-3
TGTGCCAGCAGCTCCCGGACAGGGGACACTGAAGCTTTCTTT
CASSSRTGDTEAFF
>.|many|TRBJ2-7|TRBV7-8
TGTGCCAGCAGCAGATACGGGGGCTACGAGCAGTACTTC
CASSRYGGYEQYF
>.|many|TRBJ2-7|TRBV20-1
TGCAGTGCCCTAGGCACAGCAACGAGCTCCTACGAGCAGTACTTC
CSALGTATSSYEQYF
>TRBD1|.|TRBJ2-2|TRBV29-1
TGCAGCGTTGTTCTAGGACAGGGGCATAACACCGGGGAGCTGTTTTTT
CSVVLGQGHNTGELFF
>.|.|TRBJ1-1|TRBV12-3/TRBV12-4
TGTGCCAGCAGATCGGGGCAGGGAGGGGTGACTGAAGCTTTCTTT
CASRSGQGGVTEAFF
>.|.|TRBJ2-5|TRBV27
TGTGCCAGCAGTTTATACCCTTTAGGGCAAGAGACCCAGTACTTC
CASSLYPLGQETQYF
>.|.|TRBJ2-1|TRBV2
TGTGCCAGCAGTACATCTCCGGGCTCCGGGACCCCATCGTTCTTC
CASSTSPGSGTPSFF
>.|many|TRBJ2-1|TRBV12-3/TRBV12-4
TGTGCCAGCAGCCGGACAGTAAGCTCCTACAATGAGCAGTTCTTC
CASSRTVSSYNEQFF
>.|few|TRBJ1-2|TRBV7-2
TGTGCCAGCAGCCCCGCGGTGGGGGGAGGCGGTGGCTACACCTTC
CASSPAVGGGGGYTF
>.|.|TRBJ2-7|TRBV11-2
TGTGCCAGCAGCTTATCCTCCGGGAAGTCCTCTGGGGAGCAGTACTTC
CASSLSSGKSSGEQYF
>.|.|TRBJ1-1|TRBV7-2
TGTGCCAGCAGCTTAGTTGGGGTTTTGAACACTGAAGCTTTCTTT
CASSLVGVLNTEAFF
>.|many|TRBJ2-4|TRBV7-2
TGTGCCAGCAGCTTAGACGGCGGAAACATTCAGTACTTC
CASSLDGGNIQYF
>.|.|TRBJ1-2|TRBV7-8
TGTGCCAGCAGCTTGCAGTGGGGGCATGGCTACACCTTC
CASSLQWGHGYTF
>TRBD1|few|TRBJ2-7|TRBV4-2
TGTGCCAGCAGCCACGTCCTTGGGACAGCCGGGGCCTACGAGCAGTACTTC
CASSHVLGTAGAYEQYF
>TRBD2|.|TRBJ2-7|TRBV27
TGTGCCAGCAGTTCCGCTAGCGGGAGGGGCGAGCAGTACTTC
CASSSASGRGEQYF
>TRBD1|.|TRBJ1-2|TRBV27
TGTGCCAGCAGTTTCCTCACCGGGACAGGGGGTTCCTATGGCTACACCTTC
CASSFLTGTGGSYGYTF
>.|.|TRBJ1-1|TRBV12-3/TRBV12-4
TGTGCCAGCACGATAGCTAGTGAAGCTTTCTTT
CASTIASEAFF
>TRBD1|few|TRBJ1-5|TRBV20-1
TGCAGTGCCAACCACAGGGGTACTGGCAATCAGCCCCAGCATTTT
CSANHRGTGNQPQHF
>TRBD2|.|TRBJ2-1|TRBV5-1
TGCTCCAGCCGGGGACTGACCGGGACTAGCGGTTACCTTTCCTACAATGAGCAGTTCTTC
CSSRGLTGTSGYLSYNEQFF
>TRBD2|many|TRBJ2-3|TRBV20-1
TGCAGTGCTAGGGGACTAGCGGGGGCCTCCACAGATACGCAGTATTTT
CSARGLAGASTDTQYF
>.|many|TRBJ2-7|TRBV20-1
TGCAGTGCTCGGGGGCCAGGGTTCTACGAGCAGTACTTC
CSARGPGFYEQYF